This T cell receptor (beta chain) was identified in a study of T cell responses to AZD1222 COVID-19 vaccine. Here immunoSEQ multiplex PCR was the method, and the copy in TCRdb shows in-frame clones only, minus some. Its table records 150,000 or so clones. Germline CDR1 is WSHSY and CDR2 is SAAADI. The CDR3 length is 17 residues. The ends lost 2 bases at V and 5 bases at J; junction bases unmatched: 7. The V gene is TRBV10-2, the J gene TRBJ2-1; 12 bases are a match to TRBD2. The sample consisted of peripheral blood. This TCR was recovered from an adult in good health. CDR3 nucleotide sequence: TGCGCCAGCAGTGAGAAGGCTAGCGGGGGGGAGGACAATGAGCAGTTCTTC. As protein: CASSEKASGGEDNEQFF.